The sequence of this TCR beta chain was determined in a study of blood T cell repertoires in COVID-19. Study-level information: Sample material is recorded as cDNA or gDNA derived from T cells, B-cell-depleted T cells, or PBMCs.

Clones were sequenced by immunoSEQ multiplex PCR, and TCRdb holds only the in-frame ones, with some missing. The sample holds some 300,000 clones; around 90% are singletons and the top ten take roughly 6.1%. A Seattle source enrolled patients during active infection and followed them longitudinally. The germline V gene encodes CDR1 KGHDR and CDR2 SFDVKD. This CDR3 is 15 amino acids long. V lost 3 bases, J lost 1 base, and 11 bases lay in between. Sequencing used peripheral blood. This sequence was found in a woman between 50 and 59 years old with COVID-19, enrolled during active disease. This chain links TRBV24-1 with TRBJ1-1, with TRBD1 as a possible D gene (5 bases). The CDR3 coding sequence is TGTGCCACCAGTGATCCGACAGATTCGAACACTGAAGCTTTCTTT. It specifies CATSDPTDSNTEAFF.